Listed below are T cell receptor beta chains from one sample, sequenced in a study of shared clonotypes between healthy human individuals. The protocol was immunoSEQ multiplex PCR, while the TCRdb copy is restricted to in-frame clones and leaves out a portion. The table lists under 2.5 million clones, less than 95% of them singletons, with 0.37% in the top ten. The sample consisted of naive CD4+ T cells from PBMCs. All receptors derive from a man between 18 and 29 years old in good health. Some clones in this sample may be carry-over from other donors' samples. Each CDR3 is given without its conserved first and last residue.

v_call: TRBV5-1; j_call: TRBJ2-2; cdr3_aa: ASSLGDGTGELF
v_call: TRBV5-4; j_call: TRBJ2-1; cdr3_aa: ASSLDRASKNEQF
v_call: TRBV5-6; j_call: TRBJ2-1; cdr3_aa: ASSLSRGRWNEQF
v_call: TRBV28; j_call: TRBJ2-7; cdr3_aa: ASSSGQGGYEQY
v_call: TRBV6-5; j_call: TRBJ1-1; cdr3_aa: ASSRGQGTEAF
v_call: TRBV6-1; j_call: TRBJ1-4; cdr3_aa: ASSGGALGEKLF
v_call: TRBV27; j_call: TRBJ1-1; cdr3_aa: ASSFGGSGTEAF
v_call: TRBV4-1; j_call: TRBJ1-2; cdr3_aa: ASSQTGGLYGYT
v_call: TRBV29-1; j_call: TRBJ1-1; cdr3_aa: SANIHGTQNTEAF
v_call: TRBV5-4; j_call: TRBJ2-1; cdr3_aa: ASSSPSGAVGNEQF
v_call: TRBV29-1; j_call: TRBJ1-1; cdr3_aa: SVTGQLNTEAF
v_call: TRBV6-5; j_call: TRBJ2-1; cdr3_aa: ASIGTGTYNEQF
v_call: TRBV15; j_call: TRBJ2-1; cdr3_aa: ATSRDRTPQLEQF
v_call: TRBV6-5; j_call: TRBJ2-7; cdr3_aa: ASKRTGPYEQY
v_call: TRBV10-2; j_call: TRBJ2-7; cdr3_aa: ASRLASYYEQY
v_call: TRBV30; j_call: TRBJ1-6; cdr3_aa: AWADNSPLH
v_call: TRBV10-3; j_call: TRBJ1-2; cdr3_aa: AINSGQSNYGYT
v_call: TRBV28; j_call: TRBJ2-3; cdr3_aa: ASTFTGLAGMVDTQY
v_call: TRBV7-2; j_call: TRBJ1-1; cdr3_aa: ASSLMGHQNTEAF
v_call: TRBV5-1; j_call: TRBJ2-5; cdr3_aa: ASSPRQGGETQY
v_call: TRBV5-4; j_call: TRBJ2-1; cdr3_aa: ASSPLKTGTYNEQF
v_call: TRBV11-2; j_call: TRBJ1-3; cdr3_aa: ASSTLRPGNTIY
v_call: TRBV19; j_call: TRBJ2-7; cdr3_aa: ASSTSPGVSYEQY
v_call: TRBV4-3; j_call: TRBJ2-7; cdr3_aa: ASARKVDSGVRAYEQY
v_call: TRBV10-3; j_call: TRBJ2-1; cdr3_aa: AISPTGGPYEQF
v_call: TRBV6-1; j_call: TRBJ2-7; cdr3_aa: ASSEPTGTYEQY
v_call: TRBV5-1; j_call: TRBJ2-7; cdr3_aa: ASSLEGGREQY
v_call: TRBV9; j_call: TRBJ2-3; cdr3_aa: ASSIGLAGTTDTQY
v_call: TRBV27; j_call: TRBJ2-5; cdr3_aa: ASSYVTGMQETQY